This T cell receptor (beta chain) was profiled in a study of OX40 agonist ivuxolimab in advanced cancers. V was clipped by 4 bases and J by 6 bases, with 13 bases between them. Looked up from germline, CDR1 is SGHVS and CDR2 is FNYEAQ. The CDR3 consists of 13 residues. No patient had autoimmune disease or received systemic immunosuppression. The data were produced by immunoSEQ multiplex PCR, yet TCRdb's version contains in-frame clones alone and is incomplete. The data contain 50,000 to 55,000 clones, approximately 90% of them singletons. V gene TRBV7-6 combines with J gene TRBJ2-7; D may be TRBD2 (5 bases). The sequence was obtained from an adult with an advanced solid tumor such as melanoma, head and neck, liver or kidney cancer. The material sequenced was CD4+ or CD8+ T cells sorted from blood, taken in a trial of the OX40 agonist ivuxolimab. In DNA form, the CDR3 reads TGTGCCAGCAGCTCGCCCGGGGTTGGCGAGCAGTACTTC. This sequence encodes CASSSPGVGEQYF.